This paragraph covers one T cell receptor beta chain sequence. The data were obtained in a study of blood T cell repertoires in COVID-19. Across the whole study: Collection of acute and convalescent COVID-19 samples took place in the United States, Italy and Spain.

Deletions cut 0 bases from V and 9 bases from J, with 15 bases between. The CDR3 is 14 amino acids. The germline CDR1 and CDR2 sequences are MNHEY and SVGAGI. Only in-frame clones appear in the TCRdb table, and some are missing; sequencing was by immunoSEQ multiplex PCR. Altogether some 200,000 clones are present, more than 75% being singletons, with the ten largest covering 5.5% to 7%. The chain recombines TRBV6-5 with TRBJ2-7; no firm D call. The sample comprised peripheral blood. The sequence was obtained from a middle-aged man with active or convalescent COVID-19. Here the CDR3 DNA reads TGTGCCAGCAGTTACTCCCCCGGTGCCTACCCGCAGTACTTC. It specifies CASSYSPGAYPQYF.